The clone carrying this T cell receptor (beta chain) was counted a few times. The antigen remains undetermined. The authors made TCR cDNA by 5'RACE template switching, adding a universal primer site and UMIs. TCRdb re-called the 5' RACE reads with MiXCR, one entry per CDR3 protein. The sample carries 250,000 to 400,000 distinct CDR3 sequences, 4.1% recorded once. V gave up 6 bases and J gave up 4 bases; unmatched junction bases: 4. Per the germline V gene, CDR1 is SEHNR and CDR2 is FQNEAQ (reference sequence). This CDR3 comprises 14 residues. This sample was taken from a study of T cells after yellow fever vaccination. At the level of the study: Preparation of fractions with low cell numbers was performed using SMART-Seq v4 Ultra Low Input.

Study results and limitations: In FACS-sorted repertoires, abundant clonotypes from the bulk population could appear as contaminants. Clones from primary vaccination mostly reappeared after the booster (about 97% CD4, approximately 86% CD8).

This receptor was obtained from a man younger than 35 who received the YFV17D yellow fever vaccine. The gene calls are TRBV7-9 and TRBJ1-4, with TRBD1 matching 8 bases. The sample consisted of PBMCs, taken 5 days after the yellow fever booster vaccination. CDR3 sequence reads: CASRPTGDNEKLFF. CDR3 coding DNA: TGTGCCAGCAGACCGACAGGGGATAATGAAAAACTGTTTTTT.